Below, 28 T cell receptor beta chains from the same sample are listed, as sequenced in a study of T cell changes during pregnancy in multiple sclerosis. Generated by immunoSEQ multiplex PCR, the TCRdb table keeps only in-frame clones and is missing some. The table lists under 110,000 clones, roughly 90% of them singletons, with roughly 1.5% in the top ten. Sequenced here: peripheral blood, sampled after pregnancy. These TCRs come from a female donor with multiple sclerosis, enrolled in a pregnancy study.

The CDR3 spells CATSTGQSTNEKLFF. The CDR3 DNA reads TGTGCCACCTCAACAGGGCAATCAACTAATGAAAAACTGTTTTTT. The rearrangement uses TRBV6-1 and TRBJ1-4; possible D gene TRBD1, 6 bases. Germline loops: CDR1 MNHNS, CDR2 SASEGT. The length of the CDR3 is 15 residues. The V and J ends lost 10 bases and 0 bases respectively, with 15 bases between them.

V and J are TRBV19 and TRBJ2-7, with 9 bases that match TRBD1. This CDR3 spans 14 amino acids. Unmatched junction bases numbered 9, after V lost 7 bases and J lost 5 bases. CDR1 is LNHDA and CDR2 is SQIVND in the germline V gene (reference sequence). CDR3 sequence: CASNPRTGDHEQYF. CDR3 in DNA: TGTGCCAGTAATCCCAGGACAGGGGACCACGAGCAGTACTTC.

The genes are TRBV7-2 and TRBJ2-7; 12 bases are shared with TRBD2. The CDR3 runs 16 residues. The V gene's germline CDR1 is SGHTA and CDR2 FQGNSA. V was pared by 1 base and J by 2 bases, with 3 bases of the junction left unmatched. CDR3 coding DNA: TGTGCCAGCAGCTTAGTGCCTAGCGGGGGGGCCTACGAGCAGTACTTC. Its translation: CASSLVPSGGAYEQYF.

This clone was picked up a small number of times. The rearrangement links TRBV27 to TRBJ1-1, with unresolved D. The CDR3 length is 14 residues. Germline V CDR1 and CDR2: MNHEY, SMNVEV (reference sequence). V was trimmed by 5 bases and J by 4 bases, leaving 14 bases between them. The CDR3 spells CASSPRGGRTEAFF. In DNA form, the CDR3 reads TGTGCCAGCAGTCCCCGGGGAGGTCGCACTGAAGCTTTCTTT.

The chain joins TRBV9 to TRBJ2-7, with D possibly TRBD2 on 5 matching bases. V shed 0 bases and J shed 1 base, with 8 bases lying between them. This CDR3 has 14 residues. From germline, CDR1 is SGDLS and CDR2 YYNGEE. The CDR3 spells CASSVAGKSYEQYF. The CDR3, as DNA: TGTGCCAGCAGCGTAGCCGGGAAGTCCTACGAGCAGTACTTC.

The chain combines TRBV6-1 with TRBJ1-4, with 10 bases aligning to TRBD1. Per germline, CDR1 MNHNS and CDR2 SASEGT. V lost 2 bases and J lost 0; bases outside the gene matches: 9. The CDR3 covers 19 residues. CDR3 sequence: CASSEYGTGAFATNEKLFF. As DNA, the CDR3 is TGTGCCAGCAGTGAATATGGGACAGGGGCCTTTGCAACTAATGAAAAACTGTTTTTT.

The genes are TRBV30 and TRBJ1-3; D may be TRBD1 (5 bases). Per germline, CDR1 GTSNPN and CDR2 SVGIG (reference sequence). V lost 3 bases and J lost 0, with 18 bases in between. The CDR3 spans 17 residues. CDR3 in amino acids: CAWRAPVTEFSGNTIYF. The CDR3 DNA reads as TGTGCCTGGAGAGCCCCGGTGACAGAGTTCTCTGGAAACACCATATATTTT. The full variable domain, rest sourced from reference TRBV30 and TRBJ1-3, is SQTIHQWPATLVQPVGSPLSLECTVEGTSNPNLYWYRQAAGRGLQLLFYSVGIGQISSEVPQNLSASRPQDRQFILSSKKLLLSDSGFYLCAWRAPVTEFSGNTIYFGEGSWLTVV.

CDR3 amino acids: CASSFAGGASGSPGELFF. DNA of the CDR3: TGTGCCAGCAGCTTCGCTGGTGGGGCTAGCGGGAGCCCCGGGGAGCTGTTTTTT. The rearrangement uses TRBV7-9 and TRBJ2-2, with 10 bases fitting TRBD2. This CDR3 has 18 residues. V lost 3 bases to trimming and J lost 6 bases; unmatched junction nucleotides: 13. Looked up from germline, CDR1 is SEHNR and CDR2 is FQNEAQ (reference sequence).

The J gene is TRBJ2-3, the V gene TRBV19; the D gene is possibly TRBD1 (5 bases). The CDR3 is 15 residues long. V lost 3 bases, J lost 3 bases, and 13 bases lay in between. Germline V gene lookup returns CDR1 LNHDA and CDR2 SQIVND (reference sequence). The DNA of the CDR3 is TGTGCCAGTAGTATTGGGCCAGGGATGACAGATACGCAGTATTTT. It translates to CASSIGPGMTDTQYF.

The rearrangement joins TRBV7-9 to TRBJ2-2; tentatively, D is TRBD1 (5 bases). This CDR3 has 13 residues. Germline CDR1 SEHNR, CDR2 FQNEAQ (reference sequence). Trimming removed 6 bases at V and 7 bases at J, with 12 bases between. CDR3 in amino acids: CASSQGGGGELFF. DNA for the CDR3: TGTGCCAGCAGTCAGGGTGGCGGCGGGGAGCTGTTTTTT.

The chain uses TRBV27 and TRBJ2-7; D perhaps matches TRBD1 (6 bases). Germline values: CDR1 MNHEY, CDR2 SMNVEV (reference sequence). The CDR3 sequence is 12 residues long. CDR3 coding DNA: TGTGTCACTGCGGGTGGGGGCGAAGAGCAGTACTTC. Amino acid sequence: CVTAGGGEEQYF.

This chain links TRBV4-2 with TRBJ2-1; 7 positions match TRBD2. Losses at the gene ends were 0 bases for V and 5 bases for J; bases not matched to a gene: 10. This CDR3 is 17 amino acids long. Germline values: CDR1 LGHNA, CDR2 YNFKEQ. The CDR3, as DNA: TGTGCCAGCAGCCAAGATCGTTCGGGGGGTGGAAACAATGAGCAGTTCTTC. This translates into CASSQDRSGGGNNEQFF.

The rearrangement joins TRBV9 to TRBJ1-2; 7 nucleotides line up with TRBD1. The CDR3 contains 13 residues. The junction had 8 bases not matched to a gene; V was cut back by 8 bases and J by 4 bases. Germline-derived CDR1 and CDR2 are SGDLS and YYNGEE. CDR3 residues: CASGTDFTYGYTF. The CDR3 coding sequence is TGTGCCAGTGGGACAGACTTTACCTATGGCTACACCTTC.

The gene calls are TRBV19 and TRBJ2-1; 12 nucleotides line up with TRBD2. The CDR3 has 16 amino acids. V dropped 3 bases and J dropped 5; count of bases not matched to a gene: 5. Germline V gives CDR1 LNHDA, CDR2 SQIVND (reference sequence). DNA for the CDR3: TGTGCCAGTAGTATTCGGGGACTAGCGGGTGACAATGAGCAGTTCTTC. Translating gives CASSIRGLAGDNEQFF. Full variable domain (rest looked up from reference TRBV19 and TRBJ2-1): DGGITQSPKYLFRKEGQNVTLSCEQNLNHDAMYWYRQDPGQGLRLIYYSQIVNDFQKGDIAEGYSVSREKKESFPLTVTSAQKNPTAFYLCASSIRGLAGDNEQFFGPGTRLTVL.

The rearrangement links TRBV28 to TRBJ1-2; 11 nucleotides agree with TRBD1. Unmatched junction bases numbered 7, after V lost 2 bases and J lost 8 bases. From germline, CDR1 is MDHEN and CDR2 SYDVKM. The CDR3 has 15 residues. CDR3 nucleotide sequence: TGTGCCAGCAGTTTAGGAGGACAGGGGGCGGGAGGCTACACCTTC. Protein sequence: CASSLGGQGAGGYTF.

The V gene is TRBV2, the J gene TRBJ2-7, with 10 bases that match TRBD1. Trimming removed 5 bases from V and 3 bases from J; junction bases left unmatched: 19. Germline CDR1 is SNHLY and CDR2 is FYNNEI. The length of the CDR3 is 19 residues. In nucleotides, the CDR3 is TGTGCCAGCAGTCCACCCCGGTCGCGGGGACAGGGGATTCTCTACGAGCAGTACTTC. Amino acids: CASSPPRSRGQGILYEQYF.

The chain uses TRBV9 and TRBJ2-7; D may be TRBD2 (5 bases). Germline V gene sequence: CDR1 SGDLS, CDR2 YYNGEE. This CDR3 comprises 14 residues. V lost 0 bases to trimming and J lost 2 bases, with 9 bases between them. The CDR3 spells CASSVATGTYEQYF. CDR3 nucleotide sequence: TGTGCCAGCAGCGTAGCTACGGGGACCTACGAGCAGTACTTC.

V and J are TRBV5-8 and TRBJ2-6; 9 nucleotides align to TRBD1. Trimming at V came to 1 base and at J to 0 bases, leaving 2 bases not matched to a gene. The length of the CDR3 is 17 residues. CDR1 and CDR2 (germline): SGHTS, YDEGEE. The chain's CDR3 is CASSLWTGDSGANVLTF. CDR3 nucleotides: TGTGCCAGCAGCTTGTGGACAGGGGACTCTGGGGCCAACGTCCTGACTTTC.

V usage is TRBV5-5 and J usage is TRBJ1-2, with D tentatively TRBD1 (5 bases). Trimming took 0 bases from V and 5 from J, leaving 8 bases between them. Germline assignment: CDR1 SGHKS and CDR2 YYEKEE (reference sequence). The CDR3 runs 13 residues. This chain's CDR3 is CASSLADRYGYTF. The CDR3 coding sequence is TGTGCCAGCAGCTTGGCCGACAGATATGGCTACACCTTC.

The chain combines TRBV20-1 with TRBJ2-3; D remains unclear. The germline gives CDR1 DFQATT, CDR2 SNEGSKA (reference sequence). Trimming cost V 5 bases and J 9 bases, with 6 bases left between them. The CDR3 extends over 9 amino acids. This CDR3 reads CSAGPTQYF. CDR3 in DNA: TGCAGTGCTGGGCCCACGCAGTATTTT.

The V call is TRBV6-6, the J call TRBJ1-2; TRBD1 aligns across 10 bases. Germline lookup yields CDR1 MNHNY and CDR2 SVGAGI (reference sequence). The length of the CDR3 is 14 residues. V was clipped by 10 bases and J by 1 base; unmatched bases: 6. CDR3 coding DNA: TGTGCCACCCGGGACAGGGGAGGTAACTATGGCTACACCTTC. Translated: CATRDRGGNYGYTF.

V usage is TRBV2 and J usage is TRBJ2-5; 8 nucleotides agree with TRBD2. CDR1 and CDR2 (germline): SNHLY, FYNNEI. With V trimmed by 6 bases and J by 3 bases, 12 bases remained unmatched. This CDR3 is built from 16 residues. The chain's CDR3 is CASRRRRAGGEETQYF. The DNA of the CDR3 is TGTGCCAGCAGGCGGCGAAGGGCGGGGGGAGAAGAGACCCAGTACTTC.

The chain combines TRBV5-4 with TRBJ2-1; the D gene is possibly TRBD1 (6 bases). The length of the CDR3 is 16 residues. The V gene lost 4 bases and the J gene lost 3 bases, with 17 bases spanning the gap. Germline CDR1 and CDR2: SGHNT and YYREEE (reference sequence). The DNA of the CDR3 is TGTGCCAGCAGCCTTAGATACAGGGAATTCTACAATGAGCAGTTCTTC. This sequence encodes CASSLRYREFYNEQFF.

The V gene is TRBV7-3, the J gene TRBJ2-7; 7 bases fit TRBD2. This CDR3 has 15 residues. The germline CDR1 and CDR2 sequences are SGHTA and FQGTGA. V shed 8 bases, J shed 5 bases, and the junction held 15 bases outside the gene matches. Written as DNA, the CDR3 is TGTGCCAGCGCCCGGGGAGGGCAGGATTCCAACGAGCAGTACTTC. It encodes CASARGGQDSNEQYF. The variable domain in full, completed from reference TRBV7-3 and TRBJ2-7, reads GAGVSQTPSNKVTEKGKYVELRCDPISGHTALYWYRQSLGQGPEFLIYFQGTGAADDSGLPNDRFFAVRPEGSVSTLKIQRTERGDSAVYLCASARGGQDSNEQYFGPGTRLTVT.

The chain is built from TRBV18 and TRBJ2-3; 8 nucleotides match TRBD1. The germline V gene encodes CDR1 KGHSH and CDR2 LQKENI. The junction had 11 bases not matched to a gene; V was cut back by 3 bases and J by 6 bases. The CDR3 runs 16 residues. The CDR3 sequence is CASSPAGQDFTDTQYF. CDR3 sequence (DNA): TGTGCCAGCTCACCCGCGGGACAGGACTTCACGGATACGCAGTATTTT.

The chain combines TRBV7-2 with TRBJ1-2, with D perhaps TRBD1 (5 bases). V was pared by 5 bases and J by 7 bases, with 17 bases between. Germline lookup yields CDR1 SGHTA and CDR2 FQGNSA. The CDR3 length is 14 residues. The CDR3 reads CASSTRSTGGGYTF. The CDR3 nucleotides are TGTGCCAGCAGCACCAGATCCACCGGGGGTGGCTACACCTTC.

The V call is TRBV7-2, the J call TRBJ1-1; D is uncertain. This CDR3 has 16 residues. CDR1 is SGHTA and CDR2 is FQGNSA in the germline V gene. V lost 0 bases to trimming and J lost 0 bases, with 11 bases between them. This chain's CDR3 is CASSLAGRILNTEAFF. CDR3 coding DNA: TGTGCCAGCAGCTTAGCGGGGAGGATTTTGAACACTGAAGCTTTCTTT.

The gene calls are TRBV7-8 and TRBJ2-1, with D maybe TRBD2 (5 bases). Trimming removed 2 bases at V and 4 bases at J, with 15 bases between. This CDR3 contains 16 residues. Germline V CDR1 and CDR2: SGHVS, FQNEAQ. This CDR3 reads CASSLRRVSIYNEQFF. CDR3 DNA: TGTGCCAGCAGCTTAAGGCGGGTCTCAATTTACAATGAGCAGTTCTTC.